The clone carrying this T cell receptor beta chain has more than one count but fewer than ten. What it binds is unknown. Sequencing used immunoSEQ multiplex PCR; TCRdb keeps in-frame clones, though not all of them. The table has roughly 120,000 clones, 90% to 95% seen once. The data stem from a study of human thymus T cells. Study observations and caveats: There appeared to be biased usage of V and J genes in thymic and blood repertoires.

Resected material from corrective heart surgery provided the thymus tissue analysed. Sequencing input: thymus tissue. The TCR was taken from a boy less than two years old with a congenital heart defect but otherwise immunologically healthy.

Written as DNA, the CDR3 is TGTGCCAGCAGCGTAGAGGCCGGTCTGGGGGAGGGAGCTTTCTTT. Translating gives CASSVEAGLGEGAFF. The chain is built from TRBV9 and TRBJ1-1, with D possibly TRBD1 on 5 matching bases. V shed 0 bases and J shed 10 bases, with 19 bases lying between them. CDR3 length: 15 amino acids. Germline V gene lookup returns CDR1 SGDLS and CDR2 YYNGEE.